One TCR beta chain is described in this entry. Original processing methods: Using reference gene primer amplification, nucleated cell counts were estimated. The protocol was immunoSEQ multiplex PCR, while the TCRdb copy is restricted to in-frame clones and leaves out a portion. The V and J calls and clone size come from that table; D and trimming were worked out from the DNA. The profile covers 200,000 to 250,000 clones, with about 83% appearing a single time and about 8% taken by the ten largest. The data stem from a study of blood T cell repertoires in COVID-19. Study-level background: Whether acute or convalescent, the COVID-19 samples came from the United States, Italy and Spain. Sources were T cells, B-cell-depleted T cells, or PBMCs; the material itself was cDNA or gDNA.

The CDR3 covers 16 residues. Germline CDR1 and CDR2: LNHNV and YYDKDF (reference sequence). V lost 1 base, J lost 6 bases, and 6 bases stayed unmatched. This TCR derives from a woman aged 45-60 years with active or convalescent COVID-19. V and J are TRBV15 and TRBJ1-4; TRBD1 agrees at 9 bases. The sequenced sample was peripheral blood. Written as DNA, the CDR3 is TGTGCCACCAGCAGAGTTTGGGACAGGGTTTATGAAAAACTGTTTTTT. It translates to CATSRVWDRVYEKLFF.